This T cell receptor beta chain was sequenced during a study of STAT5B mutations in CD4+ large granular lymphocyte leukemia. Some clones are missing from TCRdb's copy, which holds only in-frame ones; the method was immunoSEQ multiplex PCR. The data contain around 29,000 clones, 79% of them singletons. This CDR3 has 13 amino acids. The V gene's germline CDR1 is MNHEY and CDR2 SVGAGI. The V end lost 8 bases, the J end lost 0 bases, and 11 bases lay between the germline ends. Material: CD4+ T cells from blood buffy coats. This sequence was found in a human donor in good health. The J gene is TRBJ2-7, the V gene TRBV6-5; unclear D gene. CDR3 region: CASVRLGSYEQYF. The DNA of the CDR3 is TGTGCCAGCGTGCGTCTCGGCTCCTACGAGCAGTACTTC.